What follows are 15 T cell receptor beta chains derived from one specimen sequenced in a study of early T cells in non-severe SARS-CoV-2 infection. TCRdb fed the 5' RACE reads into MiXCR, producing one record per CDR3 protein. The sample includes fewer than 30,000 distinct CDR3 sequences, about 4.5% seen only once; the top ten take roughly 14%. Sequenced input: whole blood. The receptors were sampled from an adult who was a healthcare worker with PCR-confirmed SARS-CoV-2 infection or an uninfected control (not recorded which).

This clonotype occurred many times. The gene calls are TRBV3-1 and TRBJ2-2, with D possibly called TRBD1 or TRBD2 (6 bases each). V lost 1 base and J 3 bases, leaving 12 bases between the germline ends. Germline V gene sequence: CDR1 LGHDT, CDR2 YNNKEL (reference sequence). There are 16 residues in the CDR3. Here the CDR3 DNA reads TGTGCCAGCAGCCAAGGATGGGGGGCTGACACCGGGGAGCTGTTTTTT. The encoded protein is CASSQGWGADTGELFF.

This clonotype was recorded many times. In DNA form, the CDR3 reads TGCAGCGTCAGGACAGGGGGGGAGACCCAGTACTTC. Residues: CSVRTGGETQYF. The chain employs TRBV29-1 and TRBJ2-5; 10 bases fit TRBD1. After removal of 6 bases from V and 5 bases from J, the junction contained 3 bases not matched to a gene. CDR3 length equals 12 residues. Germline V gene sequence: CDR1 SQVTM, CDR2 ANQGSEA.

This clonotype was seen ten or more times. The gene calls are TRBV18 and TRBJ1-1; D is ambiguous. This CDR3 spans 14 amino acids. Trimming shortened V by 3 bases and J by 8 bases, and 16 bases separated the two germline ends. Germline lookup yields CDR1 KGHSH and CDR2 LQKENI. This CDR3 is CASSPRVLDGEAFF. In DNA form, the CDR3 reads TGTGCCAGCTCACCGAGAGTTCTGGACGGGGAAGCTTTCTTT. Variable domain in full (rest from reference TRBV18 and TRBJ1-1): NAGVMQNPRHLVRRRGQEARLRCSPMKGHSHVYWYRQLPEEGLKFMVYLQKENIIDESGMPKERFSAEFPKEGPSILRIQQVVRGDSAAYFCASSPRVLDGEAFFGQGTRLTVV.

This clonotype came up many times. The rearrangement links TRBV29-1 to TRBJ1-3; D unclear. Germline V gene lookup returns CDR1 SQVTM and CDR2 ANQGSEA. The V end was cut by 6 bases, the J end by 0 bases, with 9 bases between. This CDR3 has 13 amino acids. CDR3 sequence reads: CSVGQSSGNTIYF. The CDR3 DNA sequence: TGCAGCGTAGGCCAAAGCTCTGGAAACACCATATATTTT.

This clonotype has at least ten counts. V usage is TRBV20-1 and J usage is TRBJ2-5; TRBD2 matches 7 bases. The CDR3 length is 13 residues. J lost 3 bases, V lost 5 bases, and 6 bases had no gene match. Germline V gene lookup returns CDR1 DFQATT and CDR2 SNEGSKA (reference sequence). The CDR3 nucleotides read TGCAGTGCTGGACCCGGGACTAAAGAGACCCAGTACTTC. It yields the protein CSAGPGTKETQYF.

This clonotype was seen repeatedly, ten times or more. V and J are TRBV4-3 and TRBJ2-6; either TRBD1 or TRBD2 may supply D (5 bases each). With 0 bases removed from V and 4 bases from J, the gap between germline ends came to 13 bases. CDR1 is LGHNA and CDR2 is YSLEER in the germline V gene. The CDR3 has 17 amino acids. CDR3 region: CASSQEGAGTGANVLTF. In nucleotides, the CDR3 is TGCGCCAGCAGCCAAGAAGGAGCAGGGACCGGGGCCAACGTCCTGACTTTC.

This clonotype has a count of ten or more. This chain links TRBV13 with TRBJ1-5; D possibly corresponds to TRBD1 (5 bases). Trimming took off 5 bases at V and 2 bases at J, with 10 bases between the two ends. There are 14 residues in the CDR3. The germline CDR1 and CDR2 sequences are PRHDT and FYEKMQ (reference sequence). In DNA, the CDR3 is TGTGCCAGCAGCCGGGGGTTAGGCAATCAGCCCCAGCATTTT. Translation: CASSRGLGNQPQHF.

This clonotype has ten or more counts. The chain joins TRBV28 to TRBJ2-7; weak D call: TRBD2 (6 bases). V was clipped by 5 bases and J by 1 base, with 12 bases between them. This CDR3 is built from 14 residues. Germline CDR1 and CDR2: MDHEN and SYDVKM. The CDR3: CASSTGGDSYEQYF. Written as DNA, the CDR3 is TGTGCCAGCAGTACCGGAGGGGATTCCTACGAGCAGTACTTC.

By its share, this clonotype is medium-sized (0.01 to 0.1%). The chain links TRBV7-9 to TRBJ1-2, with D hard to call. The CDR3 has 14 amino acids. Germline loops: CDR1 SEHNR, CDR2 FQNEAQ (reference sequence). The V and J ends lost 5 bases and 7 bases respectively, with 17 bases between them. The CDR3 region is CASSTSAAEVGYTF. The DNA for the CDR3 is TGTGCCAGCAGCACGTCCGCCGCGGAAGTTGGCTACACCTTC.

This clonotype was detected many times. This chain links TRBV5-1 with TRBJ1-1; 7 nucleotides match TRBD1. Looked up from germline, CDR1 is SGHRS and CDR2 is YFSETQ. V shed 5 bases, J shed 6 bases, and the junction held 7 bases outside the gene matches. This CDR3 has 13 residues. This CDR3 reads CASSRGLGSEAFF. In nucleotides, the CDR3 is TGCGCCAGCAGTAGGGGGCTTGGGTCTGAAGCTTTCTTT.

The chain employs TRBV12-3 or TRBV12-4 and TRBJ1-5; D ambiguous. Trimming pared 6 bases from V and 6 bases from J, leaving 12 bases between. The CDR3 consists of 13 residues. CDR3 amino acids: CASSHDTAQPQHF. The CDR3 DNA is TGTGCCAGCAGCCATGACACGGCTCAGCCCCAGCATTTT.

This chain uses TRBV7-8 with TRBJ2-2; 12 bases align to TRBD1. Germline V lookup: CDR1 SGHVS, CDR2 FQNEAQ. This CDR3 region has 16 residues. V gave up 5 bases and J gave up 6 bases; unmatched junction bases: 7. The CDR3 bases are TGTGCCAGCAGCCCGATGGGACAGGGGGCCGCCGGGGAGCTGTTTTTT. It encodes CASSPMGQGAAGELFF. The full variable domain, in which reference TRBV7-8 and TRBJ2-2 provide the parts outside the CDR3, is GAGVSQSPRYKVAKRGQDVALRCDPISGHVSLFWYQQALGQGPEFLTYFQNEAQLDKSGLPSDRFFAERPEGSVSTLKIQRTQQEDSAVYLCASSPMGQGAAGELFFGEGSRLTVL.

In this sample, this clonotype turned up many times. This chain connects TRBV6-5 to TRBJ2-6; D may be TRBD1 or TRBD2 (6 bases each). This CDR3 has 17 amino acids. Germline CDR1 MNHEY, CDR2 SVGAGI. V dropped 6 bases and J dropped 0 bases, with 15 bases sitting between them. The CDR3 loop is CASRGDSRGSGANVLTF. Here the CDR3 DNA reads TGTGCCAGCAGGGGGGACTCCAGGGGCTCTGGGGCCAACGTCCTGACTTTC.

The table lists this clonotype with a few counts. The rearrangement joins TRBV4-1 to TRBJ2-5; D might be TRBD1 (6 bases). Germline CDR1 MGHRA, CDR2 YSYEKL. Deletions cut 1 base from V and 1 base from J, with 7 bases between. This CDR3 is 14 amino acids long. CDR3 sequence: CASSQVGGQETQYF. DNA of the CDR3: TGCGCCAGCAGCCAAGTAGGGGGCCAAGAGACCCAGTACTTC.

This clonotype was recorded many times. The V call is TRBV7-3, the J call TRBJ2-1; 9 bases line up with TRBD1. In germline, CDR1 is SGHTA, CDR2 FQGTGA. The junction had 19 bases not matched to a gene; V was cut back by 5 bases and J by 8 bases. CDR3 size: 18 residues. DNA for the CDR3: TGTGCCAGCAGCCAATACCTCCTGACAGGGGGGATTGGCGATGAGCAGTTCTTC. Translated, it gives CASSQYLLTGGIGDEQFF.